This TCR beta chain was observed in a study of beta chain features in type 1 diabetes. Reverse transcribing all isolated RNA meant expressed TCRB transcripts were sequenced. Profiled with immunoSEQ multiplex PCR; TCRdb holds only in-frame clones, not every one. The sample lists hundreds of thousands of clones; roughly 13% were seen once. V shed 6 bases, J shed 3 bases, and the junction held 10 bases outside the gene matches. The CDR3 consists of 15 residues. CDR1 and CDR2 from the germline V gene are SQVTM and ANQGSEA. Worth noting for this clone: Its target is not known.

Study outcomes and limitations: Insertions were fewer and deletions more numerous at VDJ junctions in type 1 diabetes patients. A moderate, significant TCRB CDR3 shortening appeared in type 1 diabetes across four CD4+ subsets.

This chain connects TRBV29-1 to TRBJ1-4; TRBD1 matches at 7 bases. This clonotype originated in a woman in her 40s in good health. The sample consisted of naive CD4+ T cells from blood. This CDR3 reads CSVRLTGAANEKLFF. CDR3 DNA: TGCAGCGTCCGGCTTACAGGGGCGGCTAATGAAAAACTGTTTTTT.